The rows below give T cell receptor beta chains drawn from one sample of a study of vaccination effects on CD4 cells after COVID-19. Method: immunoSEQ multiplex PCR; TCRdb's copy keeps in-frame clones and lacks some. The sample consists of approximately 68,000 clones, about four fifths of them appearing once. No antigen has been assigned to these receptors. Sequencing used CD4+ T cells from PBMCs cultured with SARS-CoV-2 spike peptides, obtained before COVID-19 vaccination. These receptors all come from a human donor who received a COVID-19 vaccine. Both conserved end residues are part of each CDR3. Each record gives: J gene, D gene, clone size, V gene, CDR3 protein, CDR3 DNA. D genes are given only for firm matches. A row's size may be missing; if present it is once, few, many or a size class.

j_gene: TRBJ1-1
d_gene: TRBD1
abundance: .
v_gene: TRBV5-1
CDR3aa: CASSLQGAGTEAFF
CDR3nt: TGCGCCAGCAGCTTACAGGGGGCTGGGACTGAAGCTTTCTTT

j_gene: TRBJ2-3
d_gene: .
abundance: .
v_gene: TRBV3-1/TRBV3-2
CDR3aa: CASSQMGRTADTQYF
CDR3nt: TGTGCCAGCAGCCAAATGGGACGAACTGCAGATACGCAGTATTTT

j_gene: TRBJ2-5
d_gene: TRBD2
abundance: .
v_gene: TRBV11-2
CDR3aa: CASSLDLAGGQETQYF
CDR3nt: TGTGCCAGCAGCTTAGATCTAGCGGGGGGACAAGAGACCCAGTACTTC

j_gene: TRBJ2-5
d_gene: TRBD2
abundance: .
v_gene: TRBV30
CDR3aa: CAWSGLAGGQETQYF
CDR3nt: TGTGCCTGGAGCGGACTAGCGGGGGGGCAGGAGACCCAGTACTTC

j_gene: TRBJ2-1
d_gene: TRBD1
abundance: .
v_gene: TRBV24-1
CDR3aa: CATSGQGGNNEQFF
CDR3nt: TGTGCCACCAGTGGACAGGGTGGAAACAATGAGCAGTTCTTC

j_gene: TRBJ2-5
d_gene: .
abundance: .
v_gene: TRBV27
CDR3aa: CASSLSRGLETQYF
CDR3nt: TGTGCCAGCAGTTTGTCTAGAGGGCTGGAGACCCAGTACTTC

j_gene: TRBJ2-1
d_gene: .
abundance: .
v_gene: TRBV6-1
CDR3aa: CASSELGWVYNEQFF
CDR3nt: TGTGCCAGCAGTGAACTAGGATGGGTCTACAATGAGCAGTTCTTC

j_gene: TRBJ1-6
d_gene: TRBD1
abundance: .
v_gene: TRBV5-1
CDR3aa: CASSLGTGDSPLHF
CDR3nt: TGCGCCAGCAGCTTGGGGACAGGGGACTCACCCCTCCACTTT

j_gene: TRBJ2-5
d_gene: TRBD2
abundance: .
v_gene: TRBV7-9
CDR3aa: CASSFGASGVQETQYF
CDR3nt: TGTGCCAGCAGCTTCGGGGCTAGCGGGGTCCAAGAGACCCAGTACTTC

j_gene: TRBJ1-4
d_gene: .
abundance: .
v_gene: TRBV19
CDR3aa: CASSTFLGETTNEKLFF
CDR3nt: TGTGCCAGTAGTACCTTCTTAGGGGAGACAACTAATGAAAAACTGTTTTTT

j_gene: TRBJ1-2
d_gene: .
abundance: .
v_gene: TRBV7-2
CDR3aa: CASSLGGGNNYGYTF
CDR3nt: TGTGCCAGCAGCCTAGGGGGGGGAAATAACTATGGCTACACCTTC

j_gene: TRBJ1-1
d_gene: .
abundance: .
v_gene: TRBV7-9
CDR3aa: CASSSQGNTEAFF
CDR3nt: TGTGCCAGCAGCTCACAGGGGAACACTGAAGCTTTCTTT

j_gene: TRBJ2-3
d_gene: .
abundance: .
v_gene: TRBV5-5
CDR3aa: CASSLGVGSADTQYF
CDR3nt: TGTGCCAGCAGCTTGGGCGTGGGGTCGGCAGATACGCAGTATTTT

j_gene: TRBJ1-1
d_gene: .
abundance: .
v_gene: TRBV6-2/TRBV6-3
CDR3aa: CASSWEVSNTEAFF
CDR3nt: TGTGCCAGCAGCTGGGAAGTTTCGAACACTGAAGCTTTCTTT

j_gene: TRBJ2-5
d_gene: TRBD2
abundance: .
v_gene: TRBV10-1
CDR3aa: CASSESPAGATQETQYF
CDR3nt: TGCGCCAGCAGTGAGTCGCCAGCGGGGGCCACCCAAGAGACCCAGTACTTC

j_gene: TRBJ2-2
d_gene: .
abundance: .
v_gene: TRBV2
CDR3aa: CASSVRQINTGELFF
CDR3nt: TGTGCCAGCAGTGTTCGGCAGATTAACACCGGGGAGCTGTTTTTT

j_gene: TRBJ1-2
d_gene: .
abundance: .
v_gene: TRBV6-1
CDR3aa: CASSEAQGLYGYTF
CDR3nt: TGTGCCAGCAGTGAAGCGCAGGGCCTCTATGGCTACACCTTC

j_gene: TRBJ2-2
d_gene: TRBD2
abundance: .
v_gene: TRBV6-4
CDR3aa: CASSSQIAGTGELFF
CDR3nt: TGTGCCAGCAGCTCGCAAATAGCGGGTACCGGGGAGCTGTTTTTT

j_gene: TRBJ1-5
d_gene: .
abundance: .
v_gene: TRBV5-8
CDR3aa: CASSLWESNQPQHF
CDR3nt: TGTGCCAGCAGCTTGTGGGAGAGCAATCAGCCCCAGCATTTT

j_gene: TRBJ2-2
d_gene: .
abundance: .
v_gene: TRBV18
CDR3aa: CASSPQQGLETGELFF
CDR3nt: TGTGCCAGCTCACCACAGCAGGGACTCGAGACCGGGGAGCTGTTTTTT

j_gene: TRBJ2-5
d_gene: .
abundance: .
v_gene: TRBV19
CDR3aa: CASSPRVQETQYF
CDR3nt: TGTGCCAGTAGTCCCAGGGTCCAAGAGACCCAGTACTTC

j_gene: TRBJ1-3
d_gene: .
abundance: few
v_gene: TRBV5-1
CDR3aa: CASSLNGAGESGNTIYF
CDR3nt: TGCGCCAGCAGCTTGAATGGGGCAGGGGAATCAGGAAACACCATATATTTT

j_gene: TRBJ1-1
d_gene: .
abundance: .
v_gene: TRBV5-5
CDR3aa: CASSSRVNTEAFF
CDR3nt: TGTGCCAGCAGCTCCAGGGTGAACACTGAAGCTTTCTTT

j_gene: TRBJ1-6
d_gene: .
abundance: few
v_gene: TRBV3-1/TRBV3-2
CDR3aa: CASSQWPRQGTSPLHF
CDR3nt: TGTGCCAGCAGCCAATGGCCTCGGCAGGGTACTTCACCCCTCCACTTT

j_gene: TRBJ1-3
d_gene: .
abundance: .
v_gene: TRBV3-1/TRBV3-2
CDR3aa: CASSKGDGGNTIYF
CDR3nt: TGTGCCAGCAGCAAGGGAGACGGCGGAAACACCATATATTTT

j_gene: TRBJ2-2
d_gene: .
abundance: .
v_gene: TRBV5-5
CDR3aa: CASSLDGRYTGELFF
CDR3nt: TGTGCCAGCAGCTTGGACGGAAGATACACCGGGGAGCTGTTTTTT